Presented here are 28 T cell receptor beta chains from one specimen sequenced in a study of cytomegalovirus exposure and HLA in healthy donors. The PCR used 60 Vbeta and 13 Jbeta primers. Assay used: immunoSEQ multiplex PCR; TCRdb lists only in-frame clones, some missing. This sample's table has 200,000 to 250,000 clones. The source material was PBMCs. These receptors originate from a woman aged 25 to 39 in good health and CMV-seropositive.

The rearrangement links TRBV2 to TRBJ1-4; the D gene is possibly TRBD1 (5 bases). V lost 1 base to trimming and J lost 5 bases, with 8 bases between them. Per the germline V gene, CDR1 is SNHLY and CDR2 is FYNNEI. The CDR3 loop spans 14 amino acids. CDR3 coding DNA: TGTGCCAGCAGTGAAGGACAGTTAAATGAAAAACTGTTTTTT. This sequence encodes CASSEGQLNEKLFF.

CDR3 sequence: CASSPGSGIGSGNTIYF. The CDR3 coding sequence is TGCGCCAGCAGCCCCGGGTCGGGGATCGGCTCTGGAAACACCATATATTTT. The chain has TRBV5-1 and TRBJ1-3, with D unclear. Germline V lookup: CDR1 SGHRS, CDR2 YFSETQ. This CDR3 has 17 amino acids. V was shortened by 4 bases and J by 0 bases, with 17 bases between the two germline ends.

The chain couples TRBV15 to TRBJ1-1, with D unclear. Trimming pared 0 bases from V and 11 bases from J, leaving 16 bases between. The CDR3 has 14 residues. Per germline, CDR1 LNHNV and CDR2 YYDKDF (reference sequence). DNA for the CDR3: TGTGCCACCAGCAGAGATAGAGTCTCGCCGGAGGCTTTCTTT. Encoded protein: CATSRDRVSPEAFF.

The genes are TRBV15 and TRBJ2-1, with 12 positions matching TRBD2. V gave up 4 bases and J gave up 4 bases; unmatched junction bases: 5. The CDR3 is 16 amino acids. The germline CDR1 and CDR2 sequences are LNHNV and YYDKDF (reference sequence). The CDR3 DNA sequence: TGTGCCACCAGCACCCGACTAGCGGGGGAATACAATGAGCAGTTCTTC. Translating gives CATSTRLAGEYNEQFF.

The chain is built from TRBV6-4 and TRBJ1-2, with D tentatively TRBD1 (5 bases). This CDR3 comprises 13 residues. Germline-derived CDR1 and CDR2 are MRHNA and SNTAGT. With 8 bases removed from V and 4 bases from J, the gap between germline ends came to 14 bases. The DNA for the CDR3 is TGTGCCAGCTCCCAAGACAGCCTCTATGGCTACACCTTC. Translated: CASSQDSLYGYTF.

J is TRBJ2-5 and V is TRBV7-7; 7 bases match TRBD1. J lost 0 bases, V lost 5 bases, and 9 bases had no gene match. The CDR3 loop spans 16 amino acids. Looked up from germline, CDR1 is SSHAT and CDR2 is FNYEAQ (reference sequence). The CDR3 bases are TGTGCCAGCAGCCAAGGACAGGCCCCGTACCAAGAGACCCAGTACTTC. Translation gives CASSQGQAPYQETQYF.

The genes are TRBV9 and TRBJ2-1; D unclear. The CDR3 spans 13 residues. V was trimmed by 6 bases and J by 7 bases, leaving 14 bases between them. Per germline, CDR1 SGDLS and CDR2 YYNGEE. For the CDR3, the DNA is TGTGCCAGCAACCCTCAGGCTGGGAATGAGCAGTTCTTC. It yields the protein CASNPQAGNEQFF. The full variable domain, with the rest looked up from reference TRBV9 and TRBJ2-1, is DSGVTQTPKHLITATGQRVTLRCSPRSGDLSVYWYQQSLDQGLQFLIQYYNGEERAKGNILERFSAQQFPDLHSELNLSSLELGDSALYFCASNPQAGNEQFFGPGTRLTVL.

About this clone itself: Other DNA sequences in the sample encode the same CDR3. The rearrangement joins TRBV2 to TRBJ2-2; D uncertain. V was pared by 0 bases and J by 4 bases, with 3 bases between. The CDR3 is 13 residues long. Per the germline V gene, CDR1 is SNHLY and CDR2 is FYNNEI. CDR3: CASSEAATGELFF. CDR3 sequence (DNA): TGTGCCAGCAGTGAAGCAGCCACCGGGGAGCTGTTTTTT.

This chain connects TRBV5-4 to TRBJ2-1; TRBD2 matches at 10 bases. The length of the CDR3 is 16 residues. After removal of 4 bases from V and 8 bases from J, the junction contained 12 bases not matched to a gene. The germline gives CDR1 SGHNT, CDR2 YYREEE (reference sequence). CDR3 amino acids: CASSPGFGSGGYEQFF. In DNA form, the CDR3 reads TGTGCCAGCAGCCCCGGCTTTGGTAGCGGGGGGTATGAGCAGTTCTTC.

This chain connects TRBV25-1 to TRBJ1-2; D uncertain. V was clipped by 5 bases and J by 8 bases, with 15 bases between them. The CDR3 has 13 residues. Germline lookup yields CDR1 MGHDK and CDR2 SYGVNS. Here the CDR3 reads CASSLGARRGYTF. DNA of the CDR3: TGTGCCAGCAGTTTGGGAGCTCGCCGGGGCTACACCTTC.

The rearrangement links TRBV11-2 to TRBJ2-5; 7 bases fit TRBD1. After removal of 0 bases from V and 0 bases from J, the junction contained 7 bases not matched to a gene. Per germline, CDR1 SGHAT and CDR2 FQNNGV. The CDR3 covers 17 residues. This CDR3 reads CASSLEKGGRYQETQYF. The CDR3, as DNA: TGTGCCAGCAGCTTAGAGAAAGGGGGCAGATACCAAGAGACCCAGTACTTC.

As to this clone: Other DNA variants within this sample encode the same CDR3. V is TRBV27 and J is TRBJ2-5, with D tentatively TRBD1 (5 bases). V was cut by 4 bases and J by 5 bases, with 11 bases left in between. The CDR3 totals 13 residues. Germline lookup yields CDR1 MNHEY and CDR2 SMNVEV (reference sequence). The CDR3 loop reads CASSSRVRETQYF. Here the CDR3 DNA reads TGTGCCAGCAGTTCCAGGGTGAGGGAGACCCAGTACTTC.

The chain uses TRBV28 and TRBJ1-1; D may be TRBD1 (6 bases). V lost 5 bases to trimming and J lost 0 bases, with 16 bases between them. The germline V gene encodes CDR1 MDHEN and CDR2 SYDVKM. The CDR3 is 16 residues long. DNA for the CDR3: TGTGCCAGCAGTACCGCAGGGGAGGGCATGAACACTGAAGCTTTCTTT. The encoded protein is CASSTAGEGMNTEAFF.

The rearrangement uses TRBV27 and TRBJ1-3, with D perhaps matching TRBD1 (5 bases). V gave up 6 bases and J gave up 3 bases, with 9 bases separating them. Germline-derived CDR1 and CDR2 are MNHEY and SMNVEV (reference sequence). CDR3 length: 13 residues. The chain's CDR3 is CASRRGGGNTIYF. DNA of the CDR3: TGTGCCAGCAGAAGGGGCGGTGGAAACACCATATATTTT.

The chain employs TRBV27 and TRBJ1-2; TRBD1 agrees at 10 bases. Germline CDR1 reads MNHEY; CDR2 reads SMNVEV (reference sequence). The CDR3 sequence is 15 residues long. V gave up 3 bases and J gave up 4 bases; unmatched junction bases: 5. The CDR3 loop reads CASSFKRTGGYGYTF. Written as DNA, the CDR3 is TGTGCCAGCAGTTTTAAACGGACAGGGGGCTATGGCTACACCTTC.

CDR3 bases: TGCGCCAGCAGCCTGCTAGAGACAGGGGGCTACGAGCAGTACTTC. Amino acid sequence: CASSLLETGGYEQYF. The rearrangement joins TRBV5-1 to TRBJ2-7; 9 bases match TRBD1. Germline values: CDR1 SGHRS, CDR2 YFSETQ. This CDR3 is 15 amino acids long. The V and J ends lost 4 bases and 3 bases, in that order; junction bases with no gene match: 8.

V usage is TRBV27 and J usage is TRBJ2-7, with D possibly being TRBD1 (5 bases). The CDR3 is 15 residues long. Germline CDR1 reads MNHEY; CDR2 reads SMNVEV (reference sequence). Trimming took 2 bases from V and 3 from J, leaving 14 bases between them. CDR3 in amino acids: CASSLRGEPYYEQYF. CDR3 nucleotides: TGTGCCAGCAGTTTAAGGGGCGAGCCGTACTACGAGCAGTACTTC.

V usage is TRBV7-6 and J usage is TRBJ1-4; D may be TRBD1 (6 bases). The CDR3 runs 15 residues. Looked up from germline, CDR1 is SGHVS and CDR2 is FNYEAQ. Trimming stripped 5 bases from V and 8 bases from J, with 18 bases between. CDR3 protein: CASSEYRELGEKLFF. Written as DNA, the CDR3 is TGTGCCAGCAGCGAATACAGGGAGTTGGGAGAAAAACTGTTTTTT.

J is TRBJ2-4 and V is TRBV11-3, with TRBD1 matching 9 bases. The CDR3 consists of 13 residues. Germline V gene sequence: CDR1 SGHNT, CDR2 YENEEA. The junction had 2 bases not matched to a gene; V was cut back by 5 bases and J by 6 bases. CDR3 sequence: CASSRGQGNIQYF. The CDR3 DNA is TGTGCCAGCAGCCGGGGACAGGGAAACATTCAGTACTTC. Variable domain in full (rest from reference TRBV11-3 and TRBJ2-4): EAGVVQSPRYKIIEKKQPVAFWCNPISGHNTLYWYLQNLGQGPELLIRYENEEAVDDSQLPKDRFSAERLKGVDSTLKIQPAELGDSAVYLCASSRGQGNIQYFGAGTRLSVL.

The rearrangement joins TRBV6-5 to TRBJ1-5; TRBD1 aligns across 8 bases. The CDR3 extends over 14 amino acids. Germline V gives CDR1 MNHEY, CDR2 SVGAGI. Germline trimming cut 5 bases from V and 5 bases from J; bases unmatched to any gene: 5. CDR3 residues: CASSPAQGDQPQHF. The CDR3, as DNA: TGTGCCAGCAGTCCTGCACAGGGGGATCAGCCCCAGCATTTT.

The chain combines TRBV10-3 with TRBJ2-7; 11 bases map to TRBD2. CDR1 is ENHRY, CDR2 SYGVKD, per germline. This CDR3 is 15 amino acids long. V gave up 7 bases and J gave up 3 bases; unmatched junction bases: 8. The DNA of the CDR3 is TGTGCCATCACCGCAACTAGCGGGGGTAACTACGAGCAGTACTTC. Translating it yields CAITATSGGNYEQYF.

The chain joins TRBV19 to TRBJ1-3; tentatively, D is TRBD1 (6 bases). This CDR3 has 16 amino acids. The germline V and J ends were trimmed by 5 bases and 0 bases, with 14 bases remaining between them. Germline loops: CDR1 LNHDA, CDR2 SQIVND (reference sequence). CDR3 in amino acids: CASSRGGRSSGNTIYF. The CDR3 DNA follows: TGTGCCAGTAGTCGGGGGGGGCGAAGCTCTGGAAACACCATATATTTT.

The gene calls are TRBV2 and TRBJ2-3, with D uncertain. Germline loops: CDR1 SNHLY, CDR2 FYNNEI. Trimming took off 0 bases at V and 6 bases at J, with 13 bases between the two ends. The CDR3 sequence is 15 residues long. The CDR3 loop is CASSEANQIQDTQYF. The CDR3 nucleotides are TGTGCCAGCAGTGAAGCGAACCAAATACAGGATACGCAGTATTTT.

The chain carries TRBV11-2 and TRBJ2-7; weak D call: TRBD2 (5 bases). CDR1 is SGHAT, CDR2 FQNNGV, per germline. CDR3 length: 14 residues. The V and J ends lost 5 bases and 5 bases respectively, with 16 bases between them. The CDR3, as DNA: TGTGCCAGCAGCCGCGGGCAGACCGCACACGAGCAGTACTTC. It yields the protein CASSRGQTAHEQYF.

The chain combines TRBV9 with TRBJ1-1, with unresolved D. V lost 0 bases and J 6 bases, leaving 15 bases between the germline ends. There are 15 residues in the CDR3. Germline lookup yields CDR1 SGDLS and CDR2 YYNGEE. DNA for the CDR3: TGTGCCAGCAGCGTAGCGGAAGGGAGTTTTGCTGAAGCTTTCTTT. Its translation is CASSVAEGSFAEAFF.

The CDR3 region is CASSHPQTGGVETQYF. CDR3 sequence (DNA): TGTGCCAGCAGCCACCCCCAGACAGGGGGCGTAGAGACCCAGTACTTC. The chain recombines TRBV7-9 with TRBJ2-5; TRBD1 matches 10 bases. J lost 4 bases, V lost 5 bases, and 10 bases had no gene match. The germline V gene encodes CDR1 SEHNR and CDR2 FQNEAQ (reference sequence). The length of the CDR3 is 16 residues.

The chain uses TRBV27 and TRBJ2-7; 10 bases are a match to TRBD2. CDR3 size: 15 residues. Germline CDR1 MNHEY, CDR2 SMNVEV (reference sequence). The ends lost 5 bases at V and 5 bases at J; junction bases unmatched: 9. This CDR3 is CASSPLLAGSHEQYF. The DNA of the CDR3 is TGTGCCAGCAGTCCCCTACTAGCGGGATCCCACGAGCAGTACTTC.

The chain joins TRBV7-2 to TRBJ2-1; D might be TRBD2 (6 bases). The CDR3 spans 13 residues. V dropped 6 bases and J dropped 5 bases, with 11 bases sitting between them. CDR1 SGHTA and CDR2 FQGNSA come from the germline V gene. The CDR3 sequence is CASSRRENNEQFF. CDR3 DNA sequence: TGTGCCAGCAGTCGACGGGAGAACAATGAGCAGTTCTTC.